This T cell receptor (beta chain) is drawn from a study of spatial heterogeneity in lung cancer. The CDR3 is made up of 12 amino acids. Between the trimmed V and J ends, which lost 7 bases and 0 bases, there was a span of 9 bases. Germline assignment: CDR1 DFQATT and CDR2 SNEGSKA (reference sequence). This clonotype was detected many times. Time point: sample taken at primary tumor resection. TCRdb analysed the 5' RACE reads with MiXCR anew, one entry per CDR3 protein. The table shows roughly 39,000 distinct CDR3 sequences, with around 6.8% occurring only once. Material: PBMCs, obtained at surgery. The origin of this receptor is a female donor with early-stage non-small cell lung cancer. The chain combines TRBV20-1 with TRBJ2-5; D remains ambiguous. CDR3 sequence: CSVSTNQETQYF. The CDR3, as DNA: TGCAGTGTGTCAACTAACCAAGAGACCCAGTACTTC.